This TCR beta chain was profiled in a study of blood T cell repertoires in COVID-19. CDR1 is SGHTA, CDR2 FQGNSA, per germline. The CDR3 is made up of 16 amino acids. Trimming took 2 bases from V and 7 from J; bases not matched to a gene: 7. Produced via immunoSEQ multiplex PCR; TCRdb's table is partial and in-frame only. The sample lists about 150,000 clones, roughly four fifths occurring once. Sequencing was done on a sample of peripheral blood. This TCR was recovered from a woman in her fifties or sixties with acute or convalescent COVID-19. This chain links TRBV7-2 with TRBJ2-6; 8 bases map to TRBD1. The CDR3 coding sequence is TGTGCCAGCAGCTTACCACAGGGGGTAGGCGCCAACGTCCTGACTTTC. Its protein is CASSLPQGVGANVLTF.